This T cell receptor (beta chain) emerged from a study of blood T cell repertoires in COVID-19. In the study overall: PBMCs, B-cell-depleted T cells, or T cells were the source of the cDNA or gDNA that made up the material.

Study processing details: Amplification of reference gene primers provided the estimated nucleated cell counts. Sequencing used immunoSEQ multiplex PCR; TCRdb keeps in-frame clones, though not all of them. For V, J and clone size, that table is used; D and trimming come from the DNA. The sample lists 170,000 or so clones; around nine tenths were seen once. The CDR3 contains 16 residues. Germline V gene lookup returns CDR1 LNHDA and CDR2 SQIVND (reference sequence). V lost 4 bases and J lost 5; bases outside the gene matches: 8. The chain uses TRBV19 and TRBJ2-5, with 12 bases aligning to TRBD2. This TCR came from a woman aged 18-30 years who had recovered from COVID-19. Source material: peripheral blood. CDR3 nucleotide sequence: TGTGCCAGTAGTAACCTAACTAGCGGGGGGCTGGAGACCCAGTACTTC. Protein: CASSNLTSGGLETQYF.